The text below deals with one TCR beta chain. Its antigen is undetermined. A read error may explain this, as a much larger clone is one base away. TCR beta CDR3 regions were amplified from RNA. In the first-round RT-PCR of the TCR CDR3, the HTBI primer set was used. MiXCR, run by TCRdb on the multiplex PCR reads, gives a single entry per CDR3 protein. The sample holds about 620,000 distinct CDR3 sequences; around 16% are singletons and the top ten take about 3.8%. Together with thyroid ultrasound, orbital computed tomography, serum thyroxine and TRAb, clinical symptoms were used for diagnoses. The authors obtained PBMCs from 10 ml of fresh peripheral blood. These data originate in a study of T cells in Graves' hyperthyroidism and ophthalmopathy. General study points: By a 13 V-J model, ophthalmopathy was set apart from stable hyperthyroidism. Blood samples included most of the expanded thyroid clonotypes exceeding 0.001.

CDR1 and CDR2 (germline): SGHAT, FQNNGV. This CDR3 is 16 amino acids long. The chain combines TRBV11-2 with TRBJ2-1, with 10 bases matching TRBD2. The sample taken for sequencing was blood. This TCR came from a woman aged 25 to 39 with Graves' hyperthyroidism. Here the CDR3 reads CASSLSGTSDYNEQLF. The CDR3 DNA follows: TGTGCCAGCAGCCTCTCCGGGACTAGCGACTACAATGAGCAGCTCTTC.